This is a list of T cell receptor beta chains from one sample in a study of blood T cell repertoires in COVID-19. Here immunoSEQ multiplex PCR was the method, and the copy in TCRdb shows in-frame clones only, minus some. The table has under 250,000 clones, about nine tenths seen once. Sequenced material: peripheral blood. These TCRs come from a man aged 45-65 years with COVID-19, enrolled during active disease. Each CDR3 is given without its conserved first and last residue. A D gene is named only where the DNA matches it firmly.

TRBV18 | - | ASSPLSSVSYEQY
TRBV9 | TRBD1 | ASSVAGRGPDTEAF
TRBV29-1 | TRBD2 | SVGGLAETYEQY
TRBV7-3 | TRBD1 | ASSLRDSLYQPQH
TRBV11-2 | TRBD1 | ASSPRQGTPLH
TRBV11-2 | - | ASSLVGGEPTGELF
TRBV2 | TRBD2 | ASSELAGDTKNEQF
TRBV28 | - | ASTPSSSYNEQF
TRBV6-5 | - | ASTTRRLGGDTQY
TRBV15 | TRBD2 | ATSRGLAGVLLEQY
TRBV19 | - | ASSLQGVSGQPQH
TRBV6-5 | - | ASSYSRTLSYNEQF
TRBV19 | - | ASSIRDTQETQY
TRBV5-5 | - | ASSLGVGENYGYT